This is a list of T cell receptor beta chains from one sample in a study of T cells in Graves' hyperthyroidism and ophthalmopathy. TCRdb reprocessed the multiplex PCR reads with MiXCR, giving one entry per CDR3 protein. This table holds 220,000 or so distinct CDR3 sequences, about 17% found once. Sequencing input: blood. The receptors shown here come from a woman aged 18-29 years with Graves' ophthalmopathy. CDR3s include the opening cysteine and the closing phenylalanine or tryptophan. Each record gives: J gene, V gene, D gene, clone size, CDR3 DNA, CDR3 protein. D genes are given only for firm matches. The size field is filled for only some rows; it gives once, few, many or a size class.

TRBJ2-7 | TRBV11-2 | TRBD2 | many | TGTGCCAGCAGCTATTGGACTAGCGTCAACTCCTACGAGCAGTACTTC | CASSYWTSVNSYEQYF
TRBJ2-5 | TRBV3-1 | TRBD1 | . | TGTGCCAGCAGCCGACAGGGGGCGTGGGAGACCCAGTACTTC | CASSRQGAWETQYF
TRBJ2-2 | TRBV20-1 | TRBD2 | many | TGCAGTGCTAGGGTTAGCGGGAGGACCGGGGAGCTGTTTTTT | CSARVSGRTGELFF
TRBJ2-1 | TRBV20-1 | TRBD1 | many | TGCAGTGCTAGAAACCGGGACAGGGTTTACAATGAGCAGTTCTTC | CSARNRDRVYNEQFF
TRBJ2-4 | TRBV28 | TRBD1 | once | TGTGCCAGCAGTTCTCTCGGGACAGGGGACATTCAGTACTTC | CASSSLGTGDIQYF
TRBJ1-2 | TRBV28 | TRBD1 | many | TGTGCCAGCAGATCATCGACAGGGGGCGCGTACACCTTC | CASRSSTGGAYTF
TRBJ2-1 | TRBV6-2/TRBV6-3 | TRBD2 | many | TGTGCCAGCACCGGACTAGTCTCCTACAATGAGCAGTTCTTC | CASTGLVSYNEQFF
TRBJ1-2 | TRBV11-2 | . | many | TGTGCCAGCAGCTTCGGGGTCTATGGCTACACCTTC | CASSFGVYGYTF
TRBJ2-7 | TRBV11-2 | TRBD2 | many | TGTGCCAGCAGCGTAACTAGCGGGAGTGGGCACGAGCAGTACTTC | CASSVTSGSGHEQYF
TRBJ2-7 | TRBV9 | . | . | TGTGCCAGCAGCGTCGATCCAGGGAGCTCCTACGAGAAGTACTTC | CASSVDPGSSYEKYF
TRBJ1-6 | TRBV10-3 | . | many | TGTGCCATCAGGGGGGAAAGCTCCTATAATTCACCCCTCCACTTT | CAIRGESSYNSPLHF
TRBJ1-1 | TRBV28 | . | many | TGTGCCAGCAGTTTACTGCGGAGGGGGAACACTGAAGCTTTCTTT | CASSLLRRGNTEAFF
TRBJ1-1 | TRBV18 | TRBD1 | many | TGTGCCAGCTCACCTAGACAGGGCGCGGCTTTCTTT | CASSPRQGAAFF
TRBJ1-2 | TRBV7-9 | . | many | TGTGCCAGCAGCCTTAACCCGGTATTCTATGGCTACACCTTC | CASSLNPVFYGYTF
TRBJ1-5 | TRBV5-1 | . | many | TGTGCCAGCAGTGAGGGGGGGGGCAATCAGCCCCAGCATTTT | CASSEGGGNQPQHF
TRBJ2-2 | TRBV27 | . | . | TGTGCCAGCAGTTTATCCGCGATGACCCCGCAAGAGCTGGTTTTT | CASSLSAMTPQELVF
TRBJ2-3 | TRBV11-2 | TRBD2 | . | TGTGCCAGCAGCTCCCTAGCGGGAGTGGGAACAGATACGCAGTATTTT | CASSSLAGVGTDTQYF
TRBJ1-2 | TRBV7-9 | . | many | TGTGCCAGCAGCGGTTCAAGTGGCTACACCTTC | CASSGSSGYTF
TRBJ1-4 | TRBV14 | TRBD1 | . | TGTGCCAGCAGCCAACACCTGGGACAGGGGAATGAAAAACTGTTTTTT | CASSQHLGQGNEKLFF
TRBJ2-1 | TRBV7-9 | TRBD2 | many | TGTGCCAGCAGCTTAGACCGTGCCGGCGGGAGTGGGAATGAGCAGTTCTTC | CASSLDRAGGSGNEQFF
TRBJ2-1 | TRBV29-1 | TRBD2 | many | TGCAGCGTTCTAAGCGGGGGGGCCTATGAGCAGTTCTTC | CSVLSGGAYEQFF
TRBJ1-3 | TRBV10-2 | . | . | TGCGCCAGCAGTGAGAACCCCGGGACACCTGGAAACACCATATATTTT | CASSENPGTPGNTIYF
TRBJ2-2 | TRBV4-1 | . | many | TGCGCCAGCAGCCAAGTGGATTTGGGGTTTAACACCGGGGAGCTGTTTTTT | CASSQVDLGFNTGELFF
TRBJ2-7 | TRBV4-2 | . | many | TGTGCCAGCAGCCAAGAGGGGGACCCCGCCTACGAGCAGTACTTC | CASSQEGDPAYEQYF
TRBJ2-1 | TRBV7-8 | TRBD2 | many | TGTGCCAGCAGCTTACCTAGCGGGAAAAATGAGCAGTTCTTC | CASSLPSGKNEQFF
TRBJ2-1 | TRBV18 | . | many | TGTGCCAGCTCAGGAGCCTTGACCTACAATGAGCAGTTCTTC | CASSGALTYNEQFF
TRBJ2-2 | TRBV5-1 | . | many | TGCGCCAGCAGCTTGGAGGGGCCGGGGAACACCGGGGAGCTGTTTTTT | CASSLEGPGNTGELFF